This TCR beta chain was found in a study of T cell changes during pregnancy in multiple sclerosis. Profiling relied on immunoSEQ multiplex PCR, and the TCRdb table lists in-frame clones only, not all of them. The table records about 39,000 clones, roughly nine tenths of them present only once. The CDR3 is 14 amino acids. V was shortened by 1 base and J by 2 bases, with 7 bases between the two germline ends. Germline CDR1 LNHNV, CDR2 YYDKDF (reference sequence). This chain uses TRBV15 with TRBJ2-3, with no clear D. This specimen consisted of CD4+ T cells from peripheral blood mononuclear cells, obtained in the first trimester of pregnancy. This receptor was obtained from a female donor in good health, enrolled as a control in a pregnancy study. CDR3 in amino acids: CATSRGQNTDTQYF. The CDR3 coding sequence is TGTGCCACCAGCAGAGGGCAGAACACAGATACGCAGTATTTT.